The clone carrying this TCR beta chain was observed a handful of times. The antigen is not known. This record belongs to a study of CD8 T cells in ankylosing spondylitis. Study-wide points: Those disease-linked clones were CD8+; they were also relatively rare in peripheral blood. Clones tied to disease were said to be significantly enriched in matched ankylosing spondylitis synovial fluid. Reactive arthritis synovial fluid and blood previously showed some of these motif variants. About 8 highly homologous variants made up a TCR beta motif, and this motif appeared characteristic of ankylosing spondylitis blood.

Germline values: CDR1 SGHTA, CDR2 FQGNSA. This CDR3 contains 15 residues. After removal of 1 base from V and 4 bases from J, the junction contained 6 bases not matched to a gene. Molecular-barcoded quantitative 5'-RACE produced these TCR beta libraries. One entry per CDR3 protein results from TCRdb running MiXCR on the 5' RACE reads. Seen here are just under 550,000 distinct CDR3 sequences, 12% observed once, and the top ten hold nearly 7%. The receptor was derived from a male donor with ankylosing spondylitis. Material for sequencing was blood, either unsorted or a sorted T cell fraction (not recorded which). This chain uses TRBV7-2 with TRBJ1-1; TRBD1 matches 7 bases. CDR3 bases: TGTGCCAGCAGCTTAGACCACAGGGGCGTCACTGAAGCTTTCTTT. It translates to CASSLDHRGVTEAFF.